This T cell receptor beta chain was sequenced in a study of lymphopenia after photon versus proton radiotherapy. Whole-study findings and limits: Photon-treated patients lost naive T cells and TCR diversity; proton-treated stayed stable.

Produced via immunoSEQ multiplex PCR; TCRdb's table is partial and in-frame only. This sample has 25,000 to 35,000 clones; 94% occur once, and the top ten carry about 0.72%. The V and J ends lost 6 bases and 2 bases respectively, with 17 bases between them. Germline V gene lookup returns CDR1 KGHSH and CDR2 LQKENI. The CDR3 spans 15 residues. Of note for this clone: Its matching antigen is unknown.

Specimen: peripheral blood, collected from a patient treated with photon-based radiotherapy. The chain couples TRBV18 to TRBJ2-7; D is perhaps TRBD1 (6 bases). This receptor was taken from a woman aged 50 to 60 with cholangiocarcinoma. For the CDR3, the DNA is TGTGCCAGCTCGACCACAGGGTCGGGTACCTACGAGCAGTACTTC. This encodes CASSTTGSGTYEQYF.